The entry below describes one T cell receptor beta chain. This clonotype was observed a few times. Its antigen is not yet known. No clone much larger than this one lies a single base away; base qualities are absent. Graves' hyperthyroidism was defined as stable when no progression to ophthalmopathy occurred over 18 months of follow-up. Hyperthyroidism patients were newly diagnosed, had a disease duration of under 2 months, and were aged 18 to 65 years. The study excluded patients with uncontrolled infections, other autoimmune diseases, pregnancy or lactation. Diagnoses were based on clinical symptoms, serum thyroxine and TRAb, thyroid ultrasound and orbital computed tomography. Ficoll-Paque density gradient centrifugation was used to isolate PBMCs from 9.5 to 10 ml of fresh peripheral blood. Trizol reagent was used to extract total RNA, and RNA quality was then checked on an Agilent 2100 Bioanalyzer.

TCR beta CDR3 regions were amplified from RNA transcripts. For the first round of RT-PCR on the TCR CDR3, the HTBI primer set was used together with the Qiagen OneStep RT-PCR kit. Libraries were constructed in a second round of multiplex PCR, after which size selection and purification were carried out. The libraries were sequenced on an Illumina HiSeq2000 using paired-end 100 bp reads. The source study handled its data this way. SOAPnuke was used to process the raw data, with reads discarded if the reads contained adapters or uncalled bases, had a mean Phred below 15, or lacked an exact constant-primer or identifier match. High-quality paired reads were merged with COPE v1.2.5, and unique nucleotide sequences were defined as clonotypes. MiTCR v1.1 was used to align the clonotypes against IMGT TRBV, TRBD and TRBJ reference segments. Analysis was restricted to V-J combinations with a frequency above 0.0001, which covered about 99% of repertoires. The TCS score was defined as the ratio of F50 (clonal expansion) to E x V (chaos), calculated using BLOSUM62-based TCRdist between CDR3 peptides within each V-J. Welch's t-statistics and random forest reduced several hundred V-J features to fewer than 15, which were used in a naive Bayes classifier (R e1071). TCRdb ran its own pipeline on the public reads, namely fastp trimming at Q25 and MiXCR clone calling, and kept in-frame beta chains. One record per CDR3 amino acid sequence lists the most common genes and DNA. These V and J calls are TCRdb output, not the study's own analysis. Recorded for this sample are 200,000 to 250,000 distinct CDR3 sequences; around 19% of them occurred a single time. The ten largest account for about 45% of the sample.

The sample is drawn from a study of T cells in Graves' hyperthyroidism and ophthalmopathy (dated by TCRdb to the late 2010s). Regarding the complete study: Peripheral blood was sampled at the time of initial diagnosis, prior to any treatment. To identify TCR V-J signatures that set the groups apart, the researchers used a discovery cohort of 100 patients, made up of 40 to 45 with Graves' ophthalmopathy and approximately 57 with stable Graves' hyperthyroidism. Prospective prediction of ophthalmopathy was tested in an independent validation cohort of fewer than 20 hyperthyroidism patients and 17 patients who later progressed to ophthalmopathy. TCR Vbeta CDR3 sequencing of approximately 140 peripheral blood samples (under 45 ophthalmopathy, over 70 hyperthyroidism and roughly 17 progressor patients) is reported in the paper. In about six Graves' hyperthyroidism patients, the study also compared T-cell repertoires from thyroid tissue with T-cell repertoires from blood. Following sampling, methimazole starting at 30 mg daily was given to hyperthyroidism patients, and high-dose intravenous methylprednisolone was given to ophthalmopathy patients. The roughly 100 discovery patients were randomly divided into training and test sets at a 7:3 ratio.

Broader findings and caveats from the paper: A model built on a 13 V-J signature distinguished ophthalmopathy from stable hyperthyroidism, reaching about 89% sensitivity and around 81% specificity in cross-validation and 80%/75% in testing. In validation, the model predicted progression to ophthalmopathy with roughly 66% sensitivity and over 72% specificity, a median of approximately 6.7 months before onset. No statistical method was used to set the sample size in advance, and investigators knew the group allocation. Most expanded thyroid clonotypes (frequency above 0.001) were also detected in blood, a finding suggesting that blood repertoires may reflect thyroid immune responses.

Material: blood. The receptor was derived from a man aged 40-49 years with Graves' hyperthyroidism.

In nucleotides, the sequence is TGTGCCATCAGGCAAGGGCGGGGGGACTACAATGAGCAGTTCTTC. Its protein reads: CAIRQGRGDYNEQFF. In this chain, TRBV10-3 is recombined with TRBJ2-1, and 8 junctional nucleotides match TRBD2. At the junction V is shortened by 6 bases and J by 3 bases; bases outside the gene matches: 7. The cysteine opens and the phenylalanine closes a CDR3 of 15 amino acids. The kept DNA is CDR3 alone, 45 bases in frame from the first base. Reading the germline V gene gives CDR1 ENHRY and CDR2 SYGVKD.